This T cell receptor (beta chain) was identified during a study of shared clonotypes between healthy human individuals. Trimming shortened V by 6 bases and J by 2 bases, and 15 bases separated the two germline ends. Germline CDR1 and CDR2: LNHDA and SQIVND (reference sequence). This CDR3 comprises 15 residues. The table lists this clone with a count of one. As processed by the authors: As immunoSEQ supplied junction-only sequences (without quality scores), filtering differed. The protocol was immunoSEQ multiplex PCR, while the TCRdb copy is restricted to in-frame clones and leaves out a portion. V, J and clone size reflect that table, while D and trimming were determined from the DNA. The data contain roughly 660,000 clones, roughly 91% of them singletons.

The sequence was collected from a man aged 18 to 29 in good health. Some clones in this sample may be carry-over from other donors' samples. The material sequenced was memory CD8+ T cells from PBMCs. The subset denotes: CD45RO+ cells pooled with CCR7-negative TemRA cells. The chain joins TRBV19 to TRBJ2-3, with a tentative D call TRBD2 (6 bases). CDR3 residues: CASRTDWRDTDTQYF. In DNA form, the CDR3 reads TGTGCCAGTAGAACGGACTGGAGGGACACAGATACGCAGTATTTT.